Listed here are 14 T cell receptor beta chains from one sample, sequenced in a study of T cell responses to AZD1222 COVID-19 vaccine. Only in-frame clones appear in the TCRdb table, and some are missing; sequencing was by immunoSEQ multiplex PCR. The sample yields roughly 130,000 clones, 88% seen once. Sequencing was performed on peripheral blood, taken on day 0 of MenACWY control vaccination. These receptor sequences come from an adult in good health.

J is TRBJ2-7 and V is TRBV6-5; 9 bases agree with TRBD1. Unmatched junction bases numbered 9, after V lost 6 bases and J lost 3 bases. The germline gives CDR1 MNHEY, CDR2 SVGAGI. The CDR3 contains 15 residues. CDR3 sequence: CASRPGQGNLYEQYF. The CDR3, as DNA: TGTGCCAGCAGACCGGGACAGGGAAACCTCTACGAGCAGTACTTC.

This clone appeared a few times. The chain recombines TRBV28 with TRBJ2-7, with TRBD2 matching over 13 bases. Germline values: CDR1 MDHEN, CDR2 SYDVKM. The CDR3 spans 17 residues. V was clipped by 2 bases and J by 4 bases; unmatched bases: 8. This chain's CDR3 is CASSLTSGRARGYEQYF. In DNA, the CDR3 is TGTGCCAGCAGTTTAACTAGCGGGAGGGCCAGAGGGTACGAGCAGTACTTC.

V and J are TRBV6-5 and TRBJ2-3; 10 bases are shared with TRBD1. Germline-derived CDR1 and CDR2 are MNHEY and SVGAGI. The junction had 6 bases not matched to a gene; V was cut back by 2 bases and J by 4 bases. CDR3 length: 16 amino acids. The CDR3 sequence: CASSYEDRGSPDTQYF. In DNA form, the CDR3 reads TGTGCCAGCAGTTACGAGGACAGGGGGAGTCCAGATACGCAGTATTTT.

The chain carries TRBV28 and TRBJ2-2; TRBD2 might be the D (6 bases). The germline gives CDR1 MDHEN, CDR2 SYDVKM. Trimming left V 7 bases short and J 4 bases short, with 13 bases between. This CDR3 is 14 amino acids long. The CDR3 DNA is TGTGCCAGCATTAAAAGCGGGCCCACCGGGGAGCTGTTTTTT. Translated: CASIKSGPTGELFF.

This chain joins TRBV6-2 or TRBV6-3 and TRBJ1-5; 8 bases line up with TRBD1. With 2 bases clipped from V and 7 bases from J, the junction kept 7 bases outside the gene matches. In germline, CDR1 is MNHEY, CDR2 SVGEGT. This CDR3 has 15 residues. DNA of the CDR3: TGTGCCAGCAGTTACGGTCCAGGGGGCGGCCAGCCCCAGCATTTT. Its translation: CASSYGPGGGQPQHF.

CDR3 loop: CAWSITSGTYNEQFF. Written as DNA, the CDR3 is TGTGCCTGGAGTATAACTAGCGGTACCTACAATGAGCAGTTCTTC. This rearrangement joins TRBV30 to TRBJ2-1, with 8 nucleotides matching TRBD2. The CDR3 contains 15 residues. CDR1 and CDR2 from the germline V gene are GTSNPN and SVGIG (reference sequence). Trimming cost V 2 bases and J 2 bases; bases outside gene matches: 5.

This clone was counted between two and nine times. The V and J genes are TRBV11-3 and TRBJ2-1; D call uncertain. Germline V gene sequence: CDR1 SGHNT, CDR2 YENEEA. This CDR3 contains 14 residues. V dropped 4 bases and J dropped 5 bases, with 12 bases sitting between them. The CDR3 protein is CASSSTEDHNEQFF. Written as DNA, the CDR3 is TGTGCCAGCAGCTCCACAGAGGACCACAATGAGCAGTTCTTC.

The chain employs TRBV5-1 and TRBJ1-1; 9 nucleotides match TRBD1. V was pared by 7 bases and J by 1 base, with 5 bases of the junction left unmatched. CDR1 and CDR2 (germline): SGHRS, YFSETQ. The CDR3 has 14 residues. The CDR3 protein is CASGKGQGNTEAFF. CDR3 DNA sequence: TGCGCCAGCGGCAAGGGACAGGGGAACACTGAAGCTTTCTTT.

The chain couples TRBV6-5 to TRBJ2-2; 10 bases agree with TRBD1. Per the germline V gene, CDR1 is MNHEY and CDR2 is SVGAGI. This CDR3 spans 15 amino acids. V lost 2 bases, J lost 6 bases, and 3 bases stayed unmatched. The DNA of the CDR3 is TGTGCCAGCAGTTACGACAGGGGGCAGTCCGGGGAGCTGTTTTTT. Protein product: CASSYDRGQSGELFF.

The chain links TRBV7-9 to TRBJ2-2; D gene uncertain. CDR1 and CDR2 (germline): SEHNR, FQNEAQ (reference sequence). The CDR3 consists of 17 residues. Trimming pared 3 bases from V and 3 bases from J, leaving 17 bases between. The CDR3 loop reads CASSFYRGVVDTGELFF. The CDR3 nucleotides are TGTGCCAGCAGCTTCTATCGTGGGGTAGTCGACACCGGGGAGCTGTTTTTT.

This chain connects TRBV9 to TRBJ2-3; a possible D gene is TRBD1 (6 bases). The germline V gene has CDR1 SGDLS and CDR2 YYNGEE. Trimming took 4 bases from V and 10 from J, leaving 13 bases between them. The CDR3 runs 12 residues. Here the CDR3 reads CASSQDRNAQYF. CDR3 coding DNA: TGTGCCAGCAGCCAGGACAGAAACGCGCAGTATTTT.

This clone is a singleton in its sample. This chain connects TRBV13 to TRBJ2-2, with 10 bases matching TRBD1. Germline CDR1 is PRHDT and CDR2 is FYEKMQ (reference sequence). The CDR3 is made up of 16 amino acids. Trimming removed 5 bases from V and 7 bases from J; junction bases left unmatched: 10. DNA of the CDR3: TGTGCCAGCAGCCCCAGGCAGACAGGGGGCCACGGGGAGCTGTTTTTT. As protein: CASSPRQTGGHGELFF.

In nucleotides, the CDR3 is TGCGCCAGCAGCTTGGGCGGACTAGCGGAAACCTACGAGCAGTACTTC. Amino acid sequence: CASSLGGLAETYEQYF. This rearrangement joins TRBV5-1 to TRBJ2-7; 10 nucleotides agree with TRBD2. The CDR3 loop spans 16 amino acids. Looked up from germline, CDR1 is SGHRS and CDR2 is YFSETQ. The ends lost 0 bases at V and 2 bases at J; junction bases unmatched: 5.

In this sample, this clone turned up once. The V gene is TRBV30, the J gene TRBJ1-2; D ambiguous. This CDR3 spans 13 amino acids. V lost 0 bases to trimming and J lost 4 bases, with 9 bases between them. Germline V gene data show CDR1 as GTSNPN and CDR2 as SVGIG (reference sequence). For the CDR3, the DNA is TGTGCCTGGAGTGTTGGAGGGTCCTATGGCTACACCTTC. Its translation: CAWSVGGSYGYTF.